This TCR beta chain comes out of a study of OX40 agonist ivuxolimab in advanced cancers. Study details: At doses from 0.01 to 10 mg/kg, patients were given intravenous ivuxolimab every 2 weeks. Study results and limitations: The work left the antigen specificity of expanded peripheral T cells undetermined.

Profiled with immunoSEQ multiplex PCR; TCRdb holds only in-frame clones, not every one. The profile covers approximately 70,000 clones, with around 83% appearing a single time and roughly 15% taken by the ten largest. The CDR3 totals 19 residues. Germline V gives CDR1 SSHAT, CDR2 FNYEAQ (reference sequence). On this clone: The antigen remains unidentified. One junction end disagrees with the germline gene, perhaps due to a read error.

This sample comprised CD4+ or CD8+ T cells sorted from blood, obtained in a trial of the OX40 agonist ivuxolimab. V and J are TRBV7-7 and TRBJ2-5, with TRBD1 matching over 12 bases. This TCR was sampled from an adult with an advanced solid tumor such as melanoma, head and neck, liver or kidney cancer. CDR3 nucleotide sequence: TGTGCTAGCAGCTTAGGAGGACCCGGGACAGGGGGCATTCAAGAGACCCAGTACTTC. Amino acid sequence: CASSLGGPGTGGIQETQYF.